A selection of T cell receptor beta chains follows, all from one sample in a study of blood T cell repertoires in COVID-19. Libraries were prepared by immunoSEQ multiplex PCR; TCRdb keeps only in-frame clonotypes and omits some of them. The table records fewer than 45,000 clones, roughly 84% of them present only once. Material: peripheral blood. These receptors were taken from a man aged 60-69 years with COVID-19, enrolled during active disease. CDR3s include the opening cysteine and the closing phenylalanine or tryptophan. The order of the fields is V gene, D gene, clone size, J gene, CDR3 protein, CDR3 DNA. D genes are given only for firm matches. Clone size is shown for a subset of rows, as once, few, many or a class of expanded clone.

v_gene: TRBV6-6
d_gene: TRBD2
abundance: .
j_gene: TRBJ2-3
CDR3aa: CASSSGLAGGPLFTDTQYF
CDR3nt: TGTGCCAGCAGCTCGGGACTAGCGGGAGGGCCCCTCTTCACAGATACGCAGTATTTT

v_gene: TRBV7-9
d_gene: .
abundance: once
j_gene: TRBJ1-2
CDR3aa: CASSEDSYGYTF
CDR3nt: TGTGCCAGCAGCGAGGACTCCTATGGCTACACCTTC

v_gene: TRBV7-9
d_gene: TRBD1
abundance: .
j_gene: TRBJ1-1
CDR3aa: CASSLASTGKGAEAFF
CDR3nt: TGTGCCAGCAGCCTCGCCTCGACAGGGAAAGGCGCTGAAGCTTTCTTT

v_gene: TRBV6-1
d_gene: TRBD2
abundance: .
j_gene: TRBJ2-7
CDR3aa: CASSEGTSGSYEQYF
CDR3nt: TGTGCCAGCAGTGAAGGGACTAGCGGGAGTTACGAGCAGTACTTC

v_gene: TRBV5-1
d_gene: .
abundance: .
j_gene: TRBJ2-3
CDR3aa: CASAIEADTQYF
CDR3nt: TGCGCCAGCGCTATCGAGGCAGATACGCAGTATTTT

v_gene: TRBV10-3
d_gene: .
abundance: .
j_gene: TRBJ2-2
CDR3aa: CAIKTGILTGELFF
CDR3nt: TGTGCCATCAAGACAGGCATACTCACCGGGGAGCTGTTTTTT

v_gene: TRBV27
d_gene: .
abundance: .
j_gene: TRBJ2-4
CDR3aa: CASSKNSVAKNIQYF
CDR3nt: TGTGCCAGCAGCAAAAACAGTGTAGCCAAAAACATTCAGTACTTC

v_gene: TRBV9
d_gene: TRBD2
abundance: .
j_gene: TRBJ2-2
CDR3aa: CASSVTSGTSNTGELFF
CDR3nt: TGTGCCAGCAGTGTGACTAGCGGGACTTCGAACACCGGGGAGCTGTTTTTT

v_gene: TRBV4-1
d_gene: .
abundance: .
j_gene: TRBJ2-5
CDR3aa: CASSQFRQETQYF
CDR3nt: TGCGCCAGCAGCCAATTCCGCCAAGAGACCCAGTACTTC

v_gene: TRBV30
d_gene: .
abundance: once
j_gene: TRBJ2-3
CDR3aa: CAWSVEYSLNFNNTDTQYF
CDR3nt: TGTGCCTGGAGTGTAGAGTACAGCCTAAATTTTAATAACACAGATACGCAGTATTTT

v_gene: TRBV27
d_gene: .
abundance: .
j_gene: TRBJ2-2
CDR3aa: CASSLRVNPGTGELFF
CDR3nt: TGTGCCAGCAGTCTCAGAGTAAACCCGGGGACCGGGGAGCTGTTTTTT

v_gene: TRBV23-1
d_gene: TRBD1
abundance: once
j_gene: TRBJ1-2
CDR3aa: CASSQFLRGMENYGYTF
CDR3nt: TGCGCCAGCAGTCAATTTCTCAGGGGGATGGAAAACTATGGCTACACCTTC

v_gene: TRBV7-2
d_gene: TRBD2
abundance: .
j_gene: TRBJ2-3
CDR3aa: CASRPGRTTDTQYF
CDR3nt: TGTGCCAGCAGGCCCGGGAGGACCACAGATACGCAGTATTTT

v_gene: TRBV3-1/TRBV3-2
d_gene: TRBD1
abundance: once
j_gene: TRBJ2-1
CDR3aa: CASSQDRDRARDEQFF
CDR3nt: TGTGCCAGCAGCCAAGACCGGGACAGGGCAAGGGATGAGCAGTTCTTC

v_gene: TRBV28
d_gene: .
abundance: .
j_gene: TRBJ1-5
CDR3aa: CASSSGDQPQHF
CDR3nt: TGTGCCAGCAGTTCAGGGGATCAGCCCCAGCATTTT

v_gene: TRBV5-1
d_gene: TRBD1
abundance: .
j_gene: TRBJ2-5
CDR3aa: CASSLGGQGETQYF
CDR3nt: TGCGCCAGCAGCTTGGGTGGACAGGGGGAGACCCAGTACTTC

v_gene: TRBV10-3
d_gene: .
abundance: .
j_gene: TRBJ1-5
CDR3aa: CAISAGGTDQPQHF
CDR3nt: TGTGCCATCAGCGCGGGGGGGACGGATCAGCCCCAGCATTTT

v_gene: TRBV29-1
d_gene: TRBD1
abundance: .
j_gene: TRBJ2-7
CDR3aa: CSVAGQGNYEQYF
CDR3nt: TGCAGCGTAGCCGGACAGGGCAACTACGAGCAGTACTTC

v_gene: TRBV27
d_gene: TRBD1
abundance: .
j_gene: TRBJ2-2
CDR3aa: CASNQNRGDTGELFF
CDR3nt: TGTGCCAGCAACCAGAACAGGGGGGACACCGGGGAGCTGTTTTTT

v_gene: TRBV18
d_gene: TRBD1
abundance: .
j_gene: TRBJ1-4
CDR3aa: CASSPKQGGPNEKLFF
CDR3nt: TGTGCCAGCTCACCGAAACAGGGGGGACCTAATGAAAAACTGTTTTTT

v_gene: TRBV5-5
d_gene: .
abundance: .
j_gene: TRBJ1-1
CDR3aa: CASSLASGTNTEAFF
CDR3nt: TGTGCCAGCAGCTTGGCTTCGGGAACGAACACTGAAGCTTTCTTT

v_gene: TRBV10-2
d_gene: TRBD1
abundance: .
j_gene: TRBJ2-5
CDR3aa: CASWGQDRQETQYF
CDR3nt: TGCGCCAGCTGGGGACAGGACCGACAAGAGACCCAGTACTTC

v_gene: TRBV4-3
d_gene: .
abundance: .
j_gene: TRBJ1-6
CDR3aa: CASSQAGVSSYNSPLHF
CDR3nt: TGCGCCAGCAGCCAAGCGGGGGTGAGCTCCTATAATTCACCCCTCCACTTT

v_gene: TRBV7-2
d_gene: .
abundance: once
j_gene: TRBJ2-7
CDR3aa: CASAGLTIGSRTATYEQYF
CDR3nt: TGTGCCAGCGCGGGCCTGACGATCGGTTCGAGGACAGCCACCTACGAGCAGTACTTC

v_gene: TRBV28
d_gene: .
abundance: .
j_gene: TRBJ1-5
CDR3aa: CASSLPRGTWQPQHF
CDR3nt: TGTGCCAGCAGTTTACCCCGAGGAACTTGGCAGCCCCAGCATTTT

v_gene: TRBV6-5
d_gene: .
abundance: .
j_gene: TRBJ1-5
CDR3aa: CASTSQVGGNQPQHF
CDR3nt: TGTGCCAGCACATCGCAGGTGGGGGGTAATCAGCCCCAGCATTTT

v_gene: TRBV7-3
d_gene: TRBD2
abundance: .
j_gene: TRBJ2-1
CDR3aa: CASSLIGTSSEQFF
CDR3nt: TGTGCCAGCAGCTTAATAGGGACTAGTTCTGAGCAGTTCTTC

v_gene: TRBV5-1
d_gene: .
abundance: once
j_gene: TRBJ1-1
CDR3aa: CASSLGPGGRGLMNTEAFF
CDR3nt: TGCGCCAGCAGCTTGGGCCCGGGTGGTAGGGGTTTAATGAACACTGAAGCTTTCTTT

v_gene: TRBV4-2
d_gene: TRBD2
abundance: .
j_gene: TRBJ2-7
CDR3aa: CASSQLPGRKYEQYF
CDR3nt: TGTGCCAGCAGCCAACTTCCCGGGAGGAAGTACGAGCAGTACTTC

v_gene: TRBV3-1/TRBV3-2
d_gene: .
abundance: .
j_gene: TRBJ2-3
CDR3aa: CASSRPGTDTQYF
CDR3nt: TGTGCCAGCAGCCGACCGGGAACAGATACGCAGTATTTT

v_gene: TRBV28
d_gene: .
abundance: .
j_gene: TRBJ1-4
CDR3aa: CASSGRVAGGIVSF
CDR3nt: .

v_gene: TRBV28
d_gene: TRBD1
abundance: .
j_gene: TRBJ2-7
CDR3aa: CASSDPQGRHEQYF
CDR3nt: TGTGCCAGCAGCGACCCACAGGGGAGACACGAGCAGTACTTC

v_gene: TRBV5-4
d_gene: TRBD1
abundance: .
j_gene: TRBJ1-2
CDR3aa: CASSLAFGQGLGYGYTF
CDR3nt: TGTGCCAGCAGCTTGGCTTTCGGACAGGGTCTAGGCTATGGCTACACCTTC

v_gene: TRBV6-5
d_gene: TRBD2
abundance: .
j_gene: TRBJ2-5
CDR3aa: CASSYSKAGGQETQYF
CDR3nt: TGTGCCAGCAGTTACTCGAAAGCGGGGGGCCAAGAGACCCAGTACTTC

v_gene: TRBV5-5
d_gene: .
abundance: .
j_gene: TRBJ1-4
CDR3aa: CASSLAGLNEKLFF
CDR3nt: TGTGCCAGCAGCTTGGCAGGGCTTAATGAAAAACTGTTTTTT

v_gene: TRBV9
d_gene: .
abundance: .
j_gene: TRBJ2-7
CDR3aa: CASSVVLVGEQYF
CDR3nt: TGTGCCAGCAGCGTAGTGCTAGTAGGCGAGCAGTACTTC

v_gene: TRBV2
d_gene: .
abundance: .
j_gene: TRBJ1-1
CDR3aa: CASSELDSRTEAFF
CDR3nt: TGTGCCAGCAGTGAATTGGACAGTCGGACTGAAGCTTTCTTT

v_gene: TRBV19
d_gene: .
abundance: .
j_gene: TRBJ1-5
CDR3aa: CASSPQGNQPQHF
CDR3nt: TGTGCCAGTAGTCCTCAGGGGAATCAGCCCCAGCATTTT

v_gene: TRBV5-1
d_gene: TRBD1
abundance: .
j_gene: TRBJ1-6
CDR3aa: CASSLEGTDNSPLHF
CDR3nt: TGCGCCAGCAGCTTGGAGGGGACAGATAATTCACCCCTCCACTTT

v_gene: TRBV10-1
d_gene: .
abundance: .
j_gene: TRBJ2-1
CDR3aa: CANLGTSYNEQFF
CDR3nt: TGCGCCAACCTGGGGACTTCCTACAATGAGCAGTTCTTC

v_gene: TRBV7-9
d_gene: .
abundance: .
j_gene: TRBJ1-2
CDR3aa: CASSRDGSGYGYTF
CDR3nt: TGTGCCAGCAGCCGGGACGGAAGCGGGTATGGCTACACCTTC

v_gene: TRBV10-2
d_gene: .
abundance: .
j_gene: TRBJ2-1
CDR3aa: CASALTLYNEQFF
CDR3nt: TGCGCCAGCGCTCTAACACTATACAATGAGCAGTTCTTC

v_gene: TRBV28
d_gene: .
abundance: .
j_gene: TRBJ1-2
CDR3aa: CASSSPGGINYGYTF
CDR3nt: TGTGCCAGCAGTTCCCCCGGGGGTATTAACTATGGCTACACCTTC

v_gene: TRBV5-4
d_gene: TRBD1
abundance: .
j_gene: TRBJ1-1
CDR3aa: CASSLTGGGDTEAFF
CDR3nt: TGTGCCAGCAGCTTGACAGGGGGAGGGGACACTGAAGCTTTCTTT

v_gene: TRBV5-5
d_gene: TRBD1
abundance: .
j_gene: TRBJ1-2
CDR3aa: CASSRGQGGSVLFSLYGYTF
CDR3nt: TGTGCCAGCAGCCGGGGACAGGGGGGATCAGTGCTATTTTCGCTCTATGGCTACACCTTC

v_gene: TRBV28
d_gene: TRBD2
abundance: .
j_gene: TRBJ2-1
CDR3aa: CASSLGTSGRSEQFF
CDR3nt: TGTGCCAGCAGTTTGGGAACTAGCGGGAGGAGTGAGCAGTTCTTC

v_gene: TRBV7-3
d_gene: TRBD2
abundance: .
j_gene: TRBJ2-1
CDR3aa: CASSLEREGYSSYNEQFF
CDR3nt: TGTGCCAGCAGCTTAGAGCGGGAGGGATACAGCTCCTACAATGAGCAGTTCTTC

v_gene: TRBV5-1
d_gene: TRBD1
abundance: .
j_gene: TRBJ2-1
CDR3aa: CASSSGQGGSNEQFF
CDR3nt: TGCGCCAGCAGCTCCGGACAGGGGGGCTCGAATGAGCAGTTCTTC

v_gene: TRBV6-2/TRBV6-3
d_gene: TRBD1
abundance: .
j_gene: TRBJ2-7
CDR3aa: CASSYSKDRYFYEQYF
CDR3nt: TGTGCCAGCAGTTACAGCAAGGACAGGTACTTCTACGAGCAGTACTTC

v_gene: TRBV12-3/TRBV12-4
d_gene: .
abundance: .
j_gene: TRBJ1-6
CDR3aa: CASSQQGNSPLHF
CDR3nt: TGTGCCAGCAGTCAGCAGGGTAATTCACCCCTCCACTTT

v_gene: TRBV2
d_gene: TRBD1
abundance: .
j_gene: TRBJ1-2
CDR3aa: CASSDGTGGSNYGYTF
CDR3nt: TGTGCCAGCAGTGATGGGACAGGGGGATCTAACTATGGCTACACCTTC

v_gene: TRBV27
d_gene: .
abundance: .
j_gene: TRBJ2-7
CDR3aa: CASSFTGSEQYF
CDR3nt: TGTGCCAGCAGCTTCACGGGGAGCGAGCAGTACTTC

v_gene: TRBV28
d_gene: TRBD1
abundance: .
j_gene: TRBJ1-2
CDR3aa: CASSSHAGTGPGYTF
CDR3nt: TGTGCCAGCAGTTCCCACGCCGGGACAGGGCCCGGCTACACCTTC